The rows below give T cell receptor beta chains drawn from one sample of a study of control samples from healthy donors and cancer patients. The protocol was immunoSEQ multiplex PCR, while the TCRdb copy is restricted to in-frame clones and leaves out a portion. Seen here are fewer than 110,000 clones, approximately 90% observed once, and the top ten hold 19%. Material for sequencing was PBMCs. The receptors were gathered from a man in his sixties with lung cancer. The CDR3 runs from the conserved cysteine through the conserved F or W. The order of the fields is D gene, clone size, J gene, V gene, CDR3 protein, CDR3 DNA. D genes are given only for firm matches. Some rows mark clone size as missing; the rest say once, few, many or name a class of expanded clone.

.,few,TRBJ1-6,TRBV11-3,CASSRGGDQKNSPLHF,TGTGCCAGCAGCAGGGGGGGGGACCAGAAAAATTCACCCCTCCACTTT
TRBD1,.,TRBJ1-1,TRBV7-3,CASSSGQGFVTFF,TGTGCCAGCAGCTCGGGACAGGGTTTTGTAACTTTCTTT
.,once,TRBJ1-2,TRBV7-9,CASSLGGGGLNYGYTF,TGTGCCAGCAGCTTAGGCGGTGGGGGTCTTAACTATGGCTACACCTTC
.,medium-sized,TRBJ2-1,TRBV21-1,CASSMSTGVNNEQFF,TGTGCCAGCAGCATGTCGACGGGGGTTAACAATGAGCAGTTCTTC
.,.,TRBJ1-2,TRBV6-6,CASSYRENRDGYTF,TGTGCCAGCAGTTACCGCGAGAACAGGGATGGCTACACCTTC
TRBD1,.,TRBJ2-1,TRBV11-2,CASSLVETGGNEQFF,TGTGCCAGCAGCTTAGTAGAGACAGGGGGCAATGAGCAGTTCTTC
.,few,TRBJ2-1,TRBV9,CASSVEVGGPYEQFF,TGTGCCAGCAGCGTAGAGGTGGGGGGGCCTTATGAGCAGTTCTTC
.,.,TRBJ2-1,TRBV9,CASSVEFADKLNEQFF,TGTGCCAGCAGCGTAGAGTTCGCCGATAAACTCAATGAGCAGTTCTTC
.,once,TRBJ1-1,TRBV6-6,CASTRYDTEAFF,TGTGCCAGCACAAGATATGACACTGAAGCTTTCTTT
.,.,TRBJ2-6,TRBV4-1,CASSHNRVYANVLTF,TGCGCCAGCAGCCACAACAGGGTATATGCCAACGTCCTGACTTTC
.,.,TRBJ1-3,TRBV30,CAWRRGGGNTIYF,TGTGCCTGGAGGAGGGGAGGTGGAAACACCATATATTTT
.,.,TRBJ2-2,TRBV7-3,CASSFQGWAGELFF,TGTGCCAGCAGCTTTCAGGGTTGGGCCGGGGAGCTGTTTTTT
TRBD1,.,TRBJ2-7,TRBV5-6,CASSWGTGGEQYF,TGTGCCAGCAGCTGGGGGACAGGGGGCGAGCAGTACTTC
TRBD1,.,TRBJ2-7,TRBV7-9,CAISNWGTGELEQYF,TGTGCCATCTCTAACTGGGGGACAGGGGAACTCGAGCAGTACTTC
.,.,TRBJ1-3,TRBV21-1,CASSKTLDGGNTIYF,TGTGCCAGCAGCAAAACCCTGGACGGTGGAAACACCATATATTTT